This TCR beta chain was sequenced during a study of OX40 agonist ivuxolimab in advanced cancers. Whole-study context: From roughly 23 to 90 years was the age range, with a mean of 60 years, and roughly 83% were male. Study results and caveats: In a subset of nonresponders, normalized T-cell clonal expansion was also low.

Note on this clone: What it recognizes is unknown.

Germline V lookup: CDR1 ENHRY, CDR2 SYGVKD. V was trimmed by 0 bases and J by 2 bases, leaving 8 bases between them. The CDR3 loop spans 15 amino acids. Patients with a history of autoimmune disease or on systemic immunosuppression were excluded. Only in-frame clones appear in the TCRdb table, and some are missing; sequencing was by immunoSEQ multiplex PCR. Among 60,000 or so clones listed, over 75% were seen once. The sample here was CD4+ or CD8+ T cells sorted from blood, taken in a trial of the OX40 agonist ivuxolimab. This chain connects TRBV10-3 to TRBJ1-5; D unresolved. This TCR was sampled from an adult with an advanced solid tumor such as melanoma, head and neck, liver or kidney cancer. Here the CDR3 reads CAISESGGGNQPQHF. In DNA, the CDR3 is TGTGCCATCAGTGAGTCCGGCGGGGGCAATCAGCCCCAGCATTTT.